The 9 T cell receptor beta chains presented below share a single source sample, sequenced in a study of CD8 T cells in ankylosing spondylitis. TCRdb recomputed calls from the 5' RACE reads with MiXCR, one row per CDR3 protein. The sample consists of tens of thousands of distinct CDR3 sequences, 9.5% to 12% of them appearing once. The specimen was blood, either unsorted or a sorted T cell fraction (not recorded which). These receptors came from a male donor with ankylosing spondylitis or in good health (not recorded which).

At least ten counts were recorded for this clonotype. This chain links TRBV2 with TRBJ2-2, with unresolved D. The CDR3 runs 15 residues. Germline V CDR1 and CDR2: SNHLY, FYNNEI. Trimming cost V 3 bases and J 2 bases, with 10 bases left between them. In nucleotides, the CDR3 is TGTGCCAGCAGTGAGGTTTTTTCCAACACCGGGGAGCTGTTTTTT. Protein: CASSEVFSNTGELFF.

This clonotype has ten or more counts. V gene TRBV20-1 combines with J gene TRBJ1-5, with D perhaps TRBD1 (6 bases). The germline V and J ends were trimmed by 6 bases and 0 bases, with 12 bases remaining between them. CDR3 size: 14 residues. Germline V gene lookup returns CDR1 DFQATT and CDR2 SNEGSKA (reference sequence). The DNA of the CDR3 is TGCAGTGCGCCACAGGGTAATAGCAATCAGCCCCAGCATTTT. Amino acid sequence: CSAPQGNSNQPQHF.

This clonotype was picked up many times. The rearrangement joins TRBV7-8 to TRBJ2-5, with D perhaps matching TRBD2 (5 bases). Germline V CDR1 and CDR2: SGHVS, FQNEAQ. CDR3 length equals 16 residues. Trimming left V 2 bases short and J 2 bases short, with 15 bases between. The DNA of the CDR3 is TGTGCCAGCAGCTTATGGGTGGGAGCGAAACAAGAGACCCAGTACTTC. Translating it yields CASSLWVGAKQETQYF. The variable domain in full, with the rest retrieved from reference TRBV7-8 and TRBJ2-5, is GAGVSQSPRYKVAKRGQDVALRCDPISGHVSLFWYQQALGQGPEFLTYFQNEAQLDKSGLPSDRFFAERPEGSVSTLKIQRTQQEDSAVYLCASSLWVGAKQETQYFGPGTRLLVL.

Points on this clonotype: One end of the junction does not line up with germline, which may come from a read error. This chain connects TRBV15 to TRBJ1-2, with 7 positions matching TRBD1. CDR1 is LNHNV, CDR2 YYDKDF, per germline (reference sequence). The CDR3 covers 16 residues. The CDR3 sequence is CATSRGAGTVNYDYTF. Here the CDR3 DNA reads TGTGCCACCAGCAGAGGGGCCGGGACAGTTAACTATGACTACACCTTC.

This clonotype was seen repeatedly, ten times or more. V is TRBV2 and J is TRBJ2-2, with TRBD1 matching 7 bases. Germline-derived CDR1 and CDR2 are SNHLY and FYNNEI. The CDR3 covers 15 residues. The trim removed 6 bases at V and 1 base at J, leaving 5 bases unmatched. CDR3 sequence reads: CASRSRTGNTGELFF. DNA of the CDR3: TGTGCCAGCAGGTCGAGGACAGGGAACACCGGGGAGCTGTTTTTT.

J is TRBJ1-1 and V is TRBV5-6, with D possibly TRBD1 on 5 matching bases. Trimming removed 6 bases at V and 1 base at J, with 16 bases between. The CDR3 extends over 15 amino acids. The V gene's germline CDR1 is SGHDT and CDR2 YYEEEE. CDR3: CASTMGERTNTEAFF. CDR3 DNA: TGTGCCAGCACCATGGGGGAGCGTACGAACACTGAAGCTTTCTTT.

This clonotype was seen only a few times. CDR3 protein: CASSQAFRGSTEAFF. The CDR3 region has the DNA TGTGCCAGCAGCCAAGCATTCAGGGGAAGCACTGAAGCTTTCTTT. The V gene is TRBV3-1, the J gene TRBJ1-1; a possible D gene is TRBD1 (6 bases). Trimming stripped 1 base from V and 4 bases from J, with 13 bases between. The CDR3 has 15 residues. In germline, CDR1 is LGHDT, CDR2 YNNKEL (reference sequence).

This clonotype was picked up many times. The genes are TRBV12-3 or TRBV12-4 and TRBJ2-3, with 12 bases fitting TRBD2. V shed 4 bases and J 2 bases; nucleotides not matched to a gene: 4. The CDR3 is 16 amino acids. The CDR3 bases are TGTGCCAGCAGTTCACTAGCGGGGGGCCCCACAGATACGCAGTATTTT. Protein: CASSSLAGGPTDTQYF.

This chain links TRBV28 with TRBJ1-3; maybe TRBD1 (6 bases). V was shortened by 1 base and J by 4 bases, with 20 bases between the two germline ends. Germline lookup yields CDR1 MDHEN and CDR2 SYDVKM. This CDR3 is built from 18 residues. CDR3 in DNA: TGTGCCAGCAGTTTATCTGGGGGCGCCTCCCCAATAGGAAACACCATATATTTT. The encoded protein is CASSLSGGASPIGNTIYF.